These 5 T cell receptor beta chains were all obtained from the same sample, sequenced in a study of T cell repertoires in cytomegalovirus infection. TCRdb redid the calling of the reads with MiXCR, one entry per CDR3 protein. The profile shows 150,000 to 200,000 distinct CDR3 sequences, over 25% of them singletons. The sequencing input was PBMCs. The receptors come from a human donor in good health (CMV status not recorded). Some clones in this sample may be carry-over from other donors' samples.

There are a few counts of this clonotype. The CDR3 sequence: CASSPDGSGANVLTF. In nucleotides, the CDR3 is TGTGCCAGCAGCCCAGATGGCTCTGGGGCCAACGTCCTGACTTTC. This chain joins TRBV7-9 and TRBJ2-6; D unresolved. CDR1 is SEHNR, CDR2 FQNEAQ, per germline (reference sequence). The ends were cut back, 5 bases at V and 0 bases at J, with 8 bases in the middle. CDR3 size: 15 residues.

This clonotype was found a few times. This sequence joins TRBV11-1 and TRBJ2-1; 11 nucleotides line up with TRBD2. Germline V gene data show CDR1 as SGHAT and CDR2 as FQDESV (reference sequence). There are 15 residues in the CDR3. The junction had 9 bases not matched to a gene; V was cut back by 5 bases and J by 9 bases. As DNA, the CDR3 is TGTGCCAGCAGCCCCCTAGCGGGGGGCCGCGGTGAGCAGTTCTTC. Translation gives CASSPLAGGRGEQFF. The full variable domain, rest sourced from reference TRBV11-1 and TRBJ2-1, is EAEVAQSPRYKITEKSQAVAFWCDPISGHATLYWYRQILGQGPELLVQFQDESVVDDSQLPKDRFSAERLKGVDSTLKIQPAELGDSAMYLCASSPLAGGRGEQFFGPGTRLTVL.

This clonotype has more than one count but fewer than ten. V usage is TRBV7-2 and J usage is TRBJ1-5, with D possibly TRBD1 on 6 matching bases. CDR3 length: 16 amino acids. Trimming pared 5 bases from V and 2 bases from J, leaving 16 bases between. CDR1 is SGHTA, CDR2 FQGNSA, per germline. The CDR3 nucleotides read TGTGCCAGCAGCCCGAAGACAGGAGCGGGCAATCAGCCCCAGCATTTT. As protein: CASSPKTGAGNQPQHF.

To note about this clonotype: Possible read error: a much larger clone is one base away. The chain recombines TRBV11-2 with TRBJ2-3; D is unclear. Germline lookup yields CDR1 SGHAT and CDR2 FQNNGV. The CDR3 consists of 14 residues. The CDR3 protein is CASTPSSFTDMQYF. CDR3 bases: TGTGCCAGCACCCCAAGTTCTTTCACAGATATGCAGTATTTT.

This chain joins TRBV7-9 and TRBJ2-3; 10 bases agree with TRBD1. This CDR3 has 15 amino acids. The germline V gene encodes CDR1 SEHNR and CDR2 FQNEAQ (reference sequence). V lost 5 bases and J lost 4; bases outside the gene matches: 6. CDR3 region: CASSRLGQGSDTQYF. CDR3 coding DNA: TGTGCCAGCAGCCGCCTGGGACAGGGGTCAGATACGCAGTATTTT.